One sample yielded the 10 T cell receptor beta chains listed below, sequenced in a study of regulatory T cells in long-lasting Graves disease. The sample's time point: persistent/refractory GD, antithyroid drugs over 5 years with positive TRAb. Following extraction of RNA from PBMCs, that RNA was used to make the TCR library. Sequencing libraries for TCR beta were prepared with iRepertoire HTBI primers and Arm-PCR of CDR3 regions. Each CDR3 protein is one row after TCRdb ran MiXCR on the multiplex PCR reads. Of 450,000 or so distinct CDR3 sequences listed, around 20% were seen once; the top ten hold 7.8%. The source material was peripheral blood mononuclear cells (PBMCs), sampled when the disease was refractory, from a patient treated with antithyroid drugs. Receptors were obtained from a female donor with Graves disease.

In its sample, this clonotype was seen many times. V and J are TRBV5-5 and TRBJ2-7, with TRBD1 matching over 7 bases. The CDR3 has 15 residues. Trimming cost V 5 bases and J 2 bases; bases outside gene matches: 10. Germline V gene data show CDR1 as SGHKS and CDR2 as YYEKEE (reference sequence). CDR3 nucleotide sequence: TGTGCCAGCAGTTTCCGGGACAGCCAGACCTACGAGCAGTACTTC. Translated: CASSFRDSQTYEQYF.

The table lists this clonotype with a few counts. The chain links TRBV4-2 to TRBJ2-5, with 9 nucleotides matching TRBD2. Unmatched junction bases numbered 4, after V lost 0 bases and J lost 5 bases. This CDR3 has 15 residues. Germline lookup yields CDR1 LGHNA and CDR2 YNFKEQ. Here the CDR3 DNA reads TGTGCCAGCAGCCAAGAGATCGCGGGAGGGGAGACCCAGTACTTC. Its protein is CASSQEIAGGETQYF.

The chain links TRBV5-1 to TRBJ2-2; 12 nucleotides agree with TRBD2. The V and J ends lost 0 bases and 4 bases, in that order; junction bases with no gene match: 4. Germline V lookup: CDR1 SGHRS, CDR2 YFSETQ. The CDR3 is 17 amino acids. CDR3 DNA sequence: TGCGCCAGCAGCTTGGTGAGACTAGCGGGAGCCACCGGGGAGCTGTTTTTT. This gives the protein CASSLVRLAGATGELFF.

V gene TRBV29-1 combines with J gene TRBJ2-7; TRBD1 might be the D (5 bases). The germline V and J ends were trimmed by 6 bases and 1 base, with 13 bases remaining between them. There are 13 residues in the CDR3. CDR1 is SQVTM, CDR2 ANQGSEA, per germline. The CDR3 region is CSVTRQSSYEQYF. CDR3 coding DNA: TGCAGCGTCACGCGACAGTCTTCCTACGAGCAGTACTTC.

There are many counts of this clonotype. The chain couples TRBV5-1 to TRBJ1-1; tentatively, D is TRBD1 (6 bases). The CDR3 loop spans 14 amino acids. V shed 4 bases and J shed 2 bases, with 12 bases lying between them. CDR1 SGHRS and CDR2 YFSETQ come from the germline V gene. As DNA, the CDR3 is TGCGCCAGCAGCGAGGGACACTACAACACTGAAGCTTTCTTT. Translating gives CASSEGHYNTEAFF.

This clonotype was counted between two and nine times. The J gene is TRBJ1-4, the V gene TRBV3-1, with D possibly TRBD1 on 5 matching bases. The germline V gene encodes CDR1 LGHDT and CDR2 YNNKEL (reference sequence). Trimming removed 3 bases from V and 8 bases from J, with 16 bases in between. The CDR3 is 15 amino acids. CDR3 sequence reads: CASSQNGGSREKLFF. The CDR3, as DNA: TGTGCCAGCAGCCAGAACGGGGGGTCTCGGGAAAAACTGTTTTTT. Looking up the rest from reference TRBV3-1 and TRBJ1-4 gives the full variable domain: DTAVSQTPKYLVTQMGNDKSIKCEQNLGHDTMYWYKQDSKKFLKIMFSYNNKELIINETVPNRFSPKSPDKAHLNLHINSLELGDSAVYFCASSQNGGSREKLFFGSGTQLSVL.

This chain joins TRBV6-1 and TRBJ2-1; perhaps TRBD2 as D (5 bases). The V end lost 6 bases, the J end lost 3 bases, and 9 bases lay between the germline ends. This CDR3 has 13 amino acids. Germline lookup yields CDR1 MNHNS and CDR2 SASEGT. CDR3 sequence: CASSPTSYNEQFF. The CDR3 region has the DNA TGTGCCAGCAGCCCCACTAGCTACAATGAGCAGTTCTTC.

This clonotype was observed a handful of times. The gene calls are TRBV6-1 and TRBJ2-2, with 11 positions matching TRBD1. V trimming: 6 bases; J trimming: 4 bases; junction bases outside the gene matches: 4. This CDR3 contains 15 residues. Germline-derived CDR1 and CDR2 are MNHNS and SASEGT. For the CDR3, the DNA is TGTGCCAGCAGGGGGACAGGGGGGATCACCGGGGAGCTGTTTTTT. This sequence encodes CASRGTGGITGELFF.

There are a few counts of this clonotype. The chain carries TRBV5-4 and TRBJ1-2; no definite D call. Germline V gene lookup returns CDR1 SGHNT and CDR2 YYREEE (reference sequence). V lost 0 bases and J lost 0, with 6 bases in between. This CDR3 has 14 residues. The CDR3 DNA sequence: TGTGCCAGCAGCTTGGTAGACTCTAACTATGGCTACACCTTC. It specifies CASSLVDSNYGYTF.

This clonotype showed up many times. J is TRBJ1-3 and V is TRBV28; unclear D gene. The CDR3 loop spans 16 amino acids. Per germline, CDR1 MDHEN and CDR2 SYDVKM. V lost 4 bases, J lost 0 bases, and 13 bases lay in between. The CDR3 DNA reads as TGTGCCAGCAGTTACCGCTTCTCCCACTCTGGAAACACCATATATTTT. Translated: CASSYRFSHSGNTIYF.